This T cell receptor beta chain derives from a study of post-analysis software for immune sequencing data. Background on the study: Progressive-relapsing, secondary progressive and relapsing-remitting multiple sclerosis were among the disease courses included.

Unique molecular identifiers featured in each of the TCR beta cDNA libraries. Between about 0.85 and 11 million T cells gave rise to some 490,000 cDNA molecules. From the PCR reads, TCRdb called clonotypes with MiXCR, one entry per CDR3 protein. The repertoire holds around 700,000 distinct CDR3 sequences, with around 64% as singletons. Germline CDR1 MNHNY, CDR2 SVGAGI (reference sequence). There are 15 residues in the CDR3. The V and J ends lost 8 bases and 5 bases, in that order; junction bases with no gene match: 5. General observations from the study: Co-batched samples clustered tightly together by F measure. TRBV segments more frequent in patients than in controls numbered about 5 and included TRBV5-6, TRBV5-1 and TRBV20-1. Relative to controls, patients with multiple sclerosis showed significantly lower normalized Chao1 diversity.

This clonotype was counted a few times. The antigen remains undetermined. The source is a girl between 2 and 10 years old with multiple sclerosis. The chain couples TRBV6-6 to TRBJ2-5, with 16 nucleotides matching TRBD2. Sequencing used blood. CDR3 bases: TGTGCCAGCGGGACTAGCGGGGGGGCCGTGGAGACCCAGTACTTC. As protein: CASGTSGGAVETQYF.